The clone carrying this TCR beta chain appeared once. Its antigen is as yet unknown. This sample's treatment: about 20 received Ad26.COV2.S at low or high dose, single or two shots; roughly five received placebo; per-sample allocation not given. Samples came from day 63 after the first vaccine or placebo injection. V was clipped by 2 bases and J by 6 bases, with 15 bases between them. The germline V gene encodes CDR1 SGHDT and CDR2 YYEEEE. The CDR3 is 14 amino acids. These data belong to a study of Ad26.COV2.S vaccination and SARS-CoV-2 variants. For the study at large: Each vaccinee took Ad26.COV2.S intramuscularly, once or twice 56 days apart.

Measured with immunoSEQ multiplex PCR; TCRdb has only the in-frame clones, and not every one. The sample lists 330,000 or so clones; roughly 90% were seen once. The study's findings and limits: Vaccine recipients had higher spike-specific TCR breadth than placebo recipients. Reports say spike-specific CD8+ and CD4+ T cell responses covered substantial breadth after vaccination.

The J gene is TRBJ2-7, the V gene TRBV5-6, with D maybe TRBD1 (6 bases). The specimen comprised peripheral blood, sampled in a trial of Ad26.COV2.S vaccine versus placebo. This receptor was taken from a person between 18 and 59 years old who received the Ad26.COV2.S COVID-19 vaccine or a placebo. The CDR3 sequence is CASSLRLGAGEQYF. The CDR3 DNA reads TGTGCCAGCAGCTTAAGACTGGGGGCAGGCGAGCAGTACTTC.